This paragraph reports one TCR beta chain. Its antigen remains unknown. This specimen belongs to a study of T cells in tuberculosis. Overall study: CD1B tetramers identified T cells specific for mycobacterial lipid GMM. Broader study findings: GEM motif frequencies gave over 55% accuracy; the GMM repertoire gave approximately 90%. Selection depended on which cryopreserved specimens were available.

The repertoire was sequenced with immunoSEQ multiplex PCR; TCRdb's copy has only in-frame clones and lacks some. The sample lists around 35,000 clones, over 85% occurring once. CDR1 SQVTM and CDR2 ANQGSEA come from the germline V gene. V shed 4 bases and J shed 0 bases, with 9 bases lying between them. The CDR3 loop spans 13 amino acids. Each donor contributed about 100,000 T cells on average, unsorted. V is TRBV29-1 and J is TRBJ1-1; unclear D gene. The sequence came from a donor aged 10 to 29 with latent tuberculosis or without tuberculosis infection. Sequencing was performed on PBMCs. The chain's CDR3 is CSVVNSLNTEAFF. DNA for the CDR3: TGCAGCGTTGTAAACAGCTTGAACACTGAAGCTTTCTTT.